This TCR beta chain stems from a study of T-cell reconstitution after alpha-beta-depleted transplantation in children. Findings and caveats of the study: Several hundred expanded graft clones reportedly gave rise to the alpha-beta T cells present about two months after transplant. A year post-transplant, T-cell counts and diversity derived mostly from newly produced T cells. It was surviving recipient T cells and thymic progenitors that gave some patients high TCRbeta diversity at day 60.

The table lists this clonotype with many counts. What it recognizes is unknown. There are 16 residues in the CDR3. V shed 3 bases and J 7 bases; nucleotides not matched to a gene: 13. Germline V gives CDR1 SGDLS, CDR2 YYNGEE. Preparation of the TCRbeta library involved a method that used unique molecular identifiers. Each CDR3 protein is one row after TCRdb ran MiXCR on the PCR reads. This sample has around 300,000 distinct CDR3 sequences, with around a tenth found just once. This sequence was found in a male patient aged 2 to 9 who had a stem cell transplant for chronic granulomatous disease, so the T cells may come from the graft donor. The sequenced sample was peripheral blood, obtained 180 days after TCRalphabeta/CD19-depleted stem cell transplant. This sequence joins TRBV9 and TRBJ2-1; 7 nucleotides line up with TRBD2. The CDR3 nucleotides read TGTGCCAGCAGCGCGTCGGGGGGAACTACTGGGAATGAGCAGTTCTTC. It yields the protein CASSASGGTTGNEQFF.